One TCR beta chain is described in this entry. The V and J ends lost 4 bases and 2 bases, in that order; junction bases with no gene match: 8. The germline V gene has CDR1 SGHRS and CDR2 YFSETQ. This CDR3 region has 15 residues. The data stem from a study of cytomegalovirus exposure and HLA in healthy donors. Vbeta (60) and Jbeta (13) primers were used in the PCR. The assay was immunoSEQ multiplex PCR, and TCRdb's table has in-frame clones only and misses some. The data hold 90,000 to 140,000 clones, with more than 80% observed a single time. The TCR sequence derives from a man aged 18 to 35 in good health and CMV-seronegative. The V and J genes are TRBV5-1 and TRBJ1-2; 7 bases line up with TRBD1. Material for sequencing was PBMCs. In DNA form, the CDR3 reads TGCGCCAGCAGCCCCTCGGACAGGACCAACTATGGCTACACCTTC. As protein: CASSPSDRTNYGYTF.